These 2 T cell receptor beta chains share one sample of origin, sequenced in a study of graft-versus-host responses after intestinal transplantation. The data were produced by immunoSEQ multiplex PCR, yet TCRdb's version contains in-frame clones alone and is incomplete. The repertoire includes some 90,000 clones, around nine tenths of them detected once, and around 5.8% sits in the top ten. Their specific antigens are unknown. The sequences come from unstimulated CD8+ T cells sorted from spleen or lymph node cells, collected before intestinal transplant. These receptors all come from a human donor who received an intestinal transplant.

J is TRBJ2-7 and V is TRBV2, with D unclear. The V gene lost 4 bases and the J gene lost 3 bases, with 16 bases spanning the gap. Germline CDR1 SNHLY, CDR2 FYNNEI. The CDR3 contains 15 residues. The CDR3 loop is CASSGGEVTFYEQYF. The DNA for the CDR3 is TGTGCCAGCAGTGGGGGTGAGGTTACTTTCTACGAGCAGTACTTC.

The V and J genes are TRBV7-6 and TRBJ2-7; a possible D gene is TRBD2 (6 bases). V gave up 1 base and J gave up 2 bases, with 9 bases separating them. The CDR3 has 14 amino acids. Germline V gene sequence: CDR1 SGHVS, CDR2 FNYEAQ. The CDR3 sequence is CASSLEGEAYEQYF. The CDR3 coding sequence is TGTGCCAGCAGCTTAGAAGGGGAGGCCTACGAGCAGTACTTC.